This T cell receptor (beta chain) was recovered during a study of PD-1 blockade in classical Hodgkin lymphoma. Study-level findings and limits: Newly diagnosed patients had baseline TCR diversity that was reportedly lower than that of healthy donors.

Using immunoSEQ multiplex PCR, the repertoire was profiled, and TCRdb retains in-frame clones only, with some absent. The sample comprises tens of thousands of clones, 55% to 75% of which are singletons, and less than 4% rests with the top ten. Germline lookup yields CDR1 SNHLY and CDR2 FYNNEI. Trimming left V 8 bases short and J 1 base short, with 11 bases between. The CDR3 consists of 14 residues. Patients all relapsed after autologous stem cell transplantation, and there was variation in brentuximab vedotin exposure. Turning to this clone: Its specificity is not known.

The J gene is TRBJ2-2, the V gene TRBV2; D remains unclear. The sequence was obtained from a human donor with classical Hodgkin lymphoma. Sequences were derived from peripheral blood mononuclear cells (PBMCs), sampled at baseline. The CDR3 sequence is CASRLEENTGELFF. Written as DNA, the CDR3 is TGTGCCAGCCGTTTGGAAGAGAACACCGGGGAGCTGTTTTTT.